This T cell receptor (beta chain) came from a study of patients and donors after allogeneic stem cell transplantation. TCRdb processed the RT-PCR reads anew with MiXCR; each CDR3 protein has one entry. The sample has over 400,000 distinct CDR3 sequences, 16% seen once; the top ten hold roughly 7.2%. The CDR3 runs 18 residues. Germline lookup yields CDR1 SQVTM and CDR2 ANQGSEA. V shed 1 base and J 1 base; nucleotides not matched to a gene: 13. This clonotype was seen many times. The origin of this receptor is a human donor who was either an allogeneic HSCT recipient or a stem cell or donor lymphocyte infusion donor (not recorded which). It is not recorded whose cells these are; they may come from a transplant donor. This chain joins TRBV29-1 and TRBJ2-4; TRBD2 agrees at 7 bases. The material sequenced was blood, either unsorted or a sorted T cell fraction (not recorded which). The CDR3 here is CSVEAGGSRPLAKNIQYF. CDR3 sequence (DNA): TGCAGCGTTGAAGCTGGCGGGAGTAGGCCCCTGGCCAAAAACATTCAGTACTTC.